The rows below give T cell receptor beta chains drawn from one sample of a study of cytomegalovirus exposure and HLA in healthy donors. TCRdb's copy holds only in-frame clones and misses some; the assay was immunoSEQ multiplex PCR. The sample lists about 220,000 clones, 60% to 80% occurring once. Sequencing used PBMCs. The receptors shown here come from a male donor in good health and CMV-seronegative. Each CDR3 is given with its conserved first and last residue. A D gene is named only where the DNA matches it firmly. Clone size is given for some rows only: seen once, a few or many times, or a class if the clone is expanded.

V gene	J gene	clone size	D gene	CDR3 protein	CDR3 DNA
TRBV27	TRBJ2-7	NA	TRBD2	CASSQASGHYEQYF	TGTGCCAGCAGTCAAGCTAGCGGGCATTACGAGCAGTACTTC
TRBV6-5	TRBJ2-7	NA	TRBD1	CASSYGPGTAYEQYF	TGTGCCAGCAGTTACGGGCCCGGGACAGCCTACGAGCAGTACTTC
TRBV30	TRBJ1-2	NA	NA	CAGGQPELGYTF	TGTGCCGGGGGACAACCTGAACTCGGCTACACCTTC
TRBV7-2	TRBJ2-3	NA	TRBD1	CASSLAGTVSTDTQYF	TGTGCCAGCAGCTTAGCAGGGACAGTAAGCACAGATACGCAGTATTTT
TRBV7-6	TRBJ2-7	NA	TRBD1	CASSNPGTGKDEQYF	TGTGCCAGCAGCAACCCCGGGACAGGGAAGGACGAGCAGTACTTC
TRBV6-1	TRBJ2-4	NA	TRBD1	CASSDLGQGFQYF	TGTGCCAGCAGTGATTTGGGACAGGGGTTTCAGTACTTC
TRBV5-6	TRBJ1-4	once	TRBD1	CASSLVPGQNNEKLFF	TGTGCCAGCAGCTTGGTTCCGGGACAGAATAATGAAAAACTGTTTTTT
TRBV19	TRBJ2-3	NA	NA	CASRTTGLTDTQYF	TGTGCCAGTAGAACGACAGGACTCACAGATACGCAGTATTTT
TRBV18	TRBJ1-3	NA	NA	CASSSSGVGNTIYF	TGTGCCAGCTCATCTTCAGGGGTTGGAAACACCATATATTTT
TRBV5-1	TRBJ2-1	NA	TRBD2	CASSFGGLKHYNEQFF	TGCGCCAGCAGCTTCGGGGGACTAAAGCACTACAATGAGCAGTTCTTC
TRBV4-1	TRBJ2-1	NA	TRBD1	CASSRKPGQLYNEQFF	TGCGCCAGCAGCCGCAAACCGGGACAGCTCTACAATGAGCAGTTCTTC
TRBV28	TRBJ1-2	NA	NA	CASSLGGRGYTF	TGTGCCAGCAGTTTAGGGGGCCGGGGCTACACCTTC
TRBV7-2	TRBJ2-4	NA	NA	CASSPRLAKNIQYF	TGTGCCAGCAGCCCTAGGCTAGCCAAAAACATTCAGTACTTC
TRBV6-1	TRBJ2-3	few	TRBD1	CASTIQGAITDTQYF	TGTGCCAGCACCATACAGGGGGCGATCACAGATACGCAGTATTTT
TRBV20-1	TRBJ2-7	NA	NA	CSAAEKREQYF	TGCAGTGCCGCGGAGAAGCGCGAGCAGTACTTC
TRBV6-5	TRBJ2-7	NA	TRBD1	CASSYSSWDSSYEQYF	TGTGCCAGCAGTTACTCGAGCTGGGACAGCTCCTACGAGCAGTACTTC
TRBV19	TRBJ1-2	NA	NA	CASRQAVDGYTF	TGTGCCAGTAGACAGGCTGTGGATGGCTACACCTTC
TRBV19	TRBJ2-2	NA	NA	CASSMVDMGSGELFF	TGTGCCAGTAGTATGGTGGACATGGGGTCCGGGGAGCTGTTTTTT
TRBV19	TRBJ1-1	NA	NA	CATSQGGGATEAFF	TGTGCCACCTCTCAGGGAGGAGGTGCCACTGAAGCTTTCTTT
TRBV4-2	TRBJ1-1	NA	NA	CASSQVQGRNSEAFF	TGTGCCAGCAGCCAAGTTCAGGGAAGGAACTCTGAAGCTTTCTTT
TRBV7-3	TRBJ2-7	NA	NA	CASSLSTGNYEQYF	TGTGCCAGCAGCTTATCTACAGGGAACTACGAGCAGTACTTC
TRBV6-5	TRBJ2-1	NA	TRBD2	CASITRLAGVDEQFF	TGTGCCAGCATCACGCGACTAGCGGGAGTCGATGAGCAGTTCTTC
TRBV5-4	TRBJ2-3	NA	TRBD2	CASSPLAGESNTQYF	TGTGCCAGCAGCCCTCTAGCGGGAGAGTCGAATACGCAGTATTTT
TRBV5-4	TRBJ2-3	NA	TRBD2	CASSLMTSGGVTDTQYF	TGTGCCAGCAGCTTAATGACTAGCGGGGGGGTAACAGATACGCAGTATTTT
TRBV10-3	TRBJ2-3	NA	TRBD2	CAISDTGREGTDTQYF	TGTGCCATCAGTGATACGGGACGGGAGGGCACAGATACGCAGTATTTT
TRBV28	TRBJ2-7	once	NA	CASSQSGAPYEQYF	TGTGCCAGCAGCCAATCAGGGGCCCCCTACGAGCAGTACTTC
TRBV27	TRBJ2-3	NA	NA	CASSFLESDTQYF	TGTGCCAGCAGTTTTCTAGAGTCAGATACGCAGTATTTT
TRBV2	TRBJ1-1	NA	TRBD1	CASPGQKNTEAFF	TGTGCCAGCCCGGGACAGAAGAACACTGAAGCTTTCTTT
TRBV6-6	TRBJ1-4	few	TRBD1	CASSDRVGEKLFF	TGTGCCAGCAGTGACAGGGTTGGGGAAAAACTGTTTTTT
TRBV2	TRBJ1-1	NA	NA	CASSLVGGGAFF	TGTGCCAGCAGTCTCGTTGGTGGGGGCGCTTTCTTT
TRBV27	TRBJ2-4	NA	NA	CASSLVGGAKNIQYF	TGTGCCAGCAGTTTAGTGGGGGGAGCCAAAAACATTCAGTACTTC
TRBV11-2	TRBJ1-6	NA	NA	CASTPTASYNSPLHF	TGTGCCAGCACCCCGACAGCATCCTATAATTCACCCCTCCACTTT
TRBV19	TRBJ2-1	NA	TRBD2	CASSKGYGVAGDYNEQFF	TGTGCCAGTAGTAAGGGCTATGGGGTAGCGGGGGACTACAATGAGCAGTTCTTC
TRBV15	TRBJ1-5	few	TRBD1	CATSRSRRGQTPPNQPQHF	TGTGCCACCAGCAGATCCCGGAGGGGACAGACCCCCCCCAATCAGCCCCAGCATTTT
TRBV27	TRBJ2-5	NA	NA	CASSLSGEGGETQYF	TGTGCCAGCAGTTTATCAGGCGAGGGTGGGGAGACCCAGTACTTC
TRBV30	TRBJ1-5	NA	TRBD1	CAWSGQGVMRNQPQHF	TGTGCCTGGAGCGGACAGGGAGTTATGCGCAATCAGCCCCAGCATTTT
TRBV7-9	TRBJ1-1	few	NA	CASSLGRGVPTEAFF	TGTGCCAGCAGCTTAGGACGGGGTGTCCCGACTGAAGCTTTCTTT
TRBV9	TRBJ2-1	NA	NA	CASSVPMRASSYNEQFF	TGTGCCAGCAGCGTACCTATGAGGGCTAGCTCCTACAATGAGCAGTTCTTC
TRBV4-1	TRBJ2-7	NA	TRBD1	CASSRLGQGGNEQYF	TGCGCCAGCAGCCGGCTAGGACAGGGTGGCAACGAGCAGTACTTC
TRBV6-5	TRBJ1-1	NA	NA	CASSYFGPGSEAFF	NA
TRBV2	TRBJ1-2	NA	NA	CAGSGQYGYTF	TGTGCCGGCAGTGGCCAGTATGGCTACACCTTC
TRBV5-5	TRBJ1-3	NA	NA	CASSLRFTTAGNTIYF	TGTGCCAGCAGCTTACGTTTCACGACAGCTGGAAACACCATATATTTT
TRBV7-9	TRBJ2-1	NA	TRBD1	CASSLADRGHEQFF	TGTGCCAGCAGCTTAGCTGACAGGGGGCATGAGCAGTTCTTC
TRBV4-3	TRBJ1-4	NA	TRBD1	CASSQEARRTGPEKLFF	TGCGCCAGCAGCCAAGAAGCTCGCCGGACAGGGCCCGAAAAACTGTTTTTT
TRBV7-6	TRBJ2-7	NA	NA	CASSLSPLEPEQYF	TGTGCCAGCAGCTTAAGCCCTCTGGAGCCCGAGCAGTACTTC
TRBV29-1	TRBJ1-1	few	TRBD1	CSVIGTGVEAFF	TGCAGCGTCATCGGGACAGGGGTTGAAGCTTTCTTT
TRBV10-3	TRBJ2-5	NA	TRBD2	CAISAGTSGGRQETQYF	TGTGCCATCAGCGCCGGGACTAGCGGGGGTCGACAAGAGACCCAGTACTTC
TRBV5-4	TRBJ2-5	NA	TRBD1	CASRTGLQETQYF	TGTGCCAGCCGGACAGGCCTCCAAGAGACCCAGTACTTC
TRBV16	TRBJ2-5	NA	TRBD1	CASSHRDRVAETQYF	TGTGCCAGCAGCCACCGGGACAGGGTGGCCGAGACCCAGTACTTC
TRBV10-3	TRBJ2-3	NA	TRBD2	CAISEPSGGGWDTQYF	TGTGCCATCAGTGAGCCTAGCGGGGGGGGTTGGGATACGCAGTATTTT